This T cell receptor beta chain is drawn from a study of T cell changes during pregnancy in multiple sclerosis. Some clones are missing from TCRdb's copy, which holds only in-frame ones; the method was immunoSEQ multiplex PCR. The table has tens of thousands of clones, approximately 94% seen once. This CDR3 has 16 amino acids. The V end was cut by 4 bases, the J end by 7 bases, with 23 bases between. CDR1 and CDR2 (germline): SGHAT, FQNNGV. The sequence was collected from a female donor with multiple sclerosis, enrolled in a pregnancy study. This chain joins TRBV11-2 and TRBJ2-7; D possibly corresponds to TRBD2 (6 bases). The sample consisted of CD8+ T cells from peripheral blood mononuclear cells, taken before pregnancy. In nucleotides, the CDR3 is TGTGCCAGCAGCTCCCTTCTGGTTGGGGGGTTACAAGAGCAGTACTTC. Protein: CASSSLLVGGLQEQYF.